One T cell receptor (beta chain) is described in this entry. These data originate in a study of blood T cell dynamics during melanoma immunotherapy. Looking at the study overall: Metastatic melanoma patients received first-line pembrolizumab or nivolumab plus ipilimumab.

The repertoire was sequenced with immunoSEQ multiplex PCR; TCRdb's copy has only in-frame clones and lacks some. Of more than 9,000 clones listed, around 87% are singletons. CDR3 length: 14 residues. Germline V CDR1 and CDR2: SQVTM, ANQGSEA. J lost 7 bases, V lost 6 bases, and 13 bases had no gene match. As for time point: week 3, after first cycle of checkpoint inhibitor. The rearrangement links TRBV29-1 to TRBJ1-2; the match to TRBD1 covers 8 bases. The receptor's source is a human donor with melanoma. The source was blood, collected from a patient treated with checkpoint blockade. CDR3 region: CSVGTGTSSGGYTF. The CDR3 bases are TGCAGCGTGGGGACAGGAACGAGTTCTGGTGGCTACACCTTC.